These 10 T cell receptor beta chains came from one sample sequenced in a study of blood T cells in healthy people across ages. A second PCR, run for about 6 to 11 cycles, used a sample-barcoded 5' primer plus a J-beta primer mix. TCRdb re-analysed the 5' RACE reads in MiXCR, keeping a single row per CDR3 protein. Of over 500,000 distinct CDR3 sequences listed, around 50% are singletons. The specimen sequenced was blood. The receptor set was obtained from a woman older than 75 in good health.

This clonotype was picked up many times. The CDR3 DNA sequence: TGCAGTGCTAGAGATCCAGGTGGGACCCTAGCCAAAAACATTCAGTACTTC. Translation: CSARDPGGTLAKNIQYF. J is TRBJ2-4 and V is TRBV20-1; TRBD1 or TRBD2 may be the D gene (5 bases each). The CDR3 consists of 17 residues. Germline CDR1 reads DFQATT; CDR2 reads SNEGSKA (reference sequence). Trimming cost V 0 bases and J 0 bases, with 15 bases left between them.

V is TRBV10-3 and J is TRBJ2-1; D perhaps matches TRBD1 (6 bases). Germline V gene data show CDR1 as ENHRY and CDR2 as SYGVKD. This CDR3 has 13 residues. V was clipped by 2 bases and J by 8 bases, with 10 bases between them. For the CDR3, the DNA is TGTGCCATCAGTGAGGGGGGCTTTTATGAGCAGTTCTTC. Translated: CAISEGGFYEQFF.

This clonotype has a count of ten or more. V usage is TRBV5-1 and J usage is TRBJ2-4; D not certain. Germline V gene lookup returns CDR1 SGHRS and CDR2 YFSETQ. There are 14 residues in the CDR3. V was cut by 4 bases and J by 1 base, with 9 bases left in between. Here the CDR3 reads CASSASGAKNIQYF. DNA of the CDR3: TGCGCCAGCAGCGCTTCCGGGGCCAAAAACATTCAGTACTTC.

The chain employs TRBV7-2 and TRBJ1-2; D is ambiguous. Trimming pared 7 bases from V and 2 bases from J, leaving 11 bases between. CDR1 is SGHTA and CDR2 is FQGNSA in the germline V gene. CDR3 size: 13 residues. CDR3 region: CASNYLGNYGYTF. CDR3 DNA sequence: TGTGCCAGCAACTATTTGGGGAACTATGGCTACACCTTC.

With respect to this clonotype: This may be a read error: a much more frequent sequence differs by one nucleotide. The J gene is TRBJ2-5, the V gene TRBV12-3 or TRBV12-4; D is possibly TRBD1 (6 bases). The CDR3 sequence is 14 residues long. V was clipped by 8 bases and J by 9 bases, with 22 bases between them. The CDR3 DNA follows: TGTGCCAGCGGCTATCAGGGGTCTACGGTCTCCCAGTACTTC. Protein: CASGYQGSTVSQYF.

This clonotype was detected many times. J is TRBJ2-1 and V is TRBV6-5; the D gene is possibly TRBD2 (6 bases). Per germline, CDR1 MNHEY and CDR2 SVGAGI. The CDR3 has 15 amino acids. Between the trimmed V and J ends, which lost 5 bases and 2 bases, there was a span of 13 bases. CDR3 in DNA: TGTGCCAGCAGTCGGGAGTACCCACCCTACAATGAGCAGTTCTTC. Its protein is CASSREYPPYNEQFF.

As concerns this clonotype: This could be a read error, since a much larger clone is one nucleotide away. The chain employs TRBV12-3 or TRBV12-4 and TRBJ2-5; D is perhaps TRBD2 (5 bases). CDR3 size: 12 residues. Between the trimmed V and J ends, which lost 8 bases and 11 bases, there was a span of 18 bases. The CDR3 is CASFLMSGEQYF. The CDR3 bases are TGTGCCAGCTTCCTTATGTCCGGGGAGCAGTACTTC.

The chain is built from TRBV30 and TRBJ1-6; 8 nucleotides agree with TRBD1. Germline trimming cut 5 bases from V and 4 bases from J; bases unmatched to any gene: 1. The CDR3 length is 13 residues. In germline, CDR1 is GTSNPN, CDR2 SVGIG (reference sequence). This chain's CDR3 is CAWGQGYNSPLHF. In nucleotides, the CDR3 is TGTGCCTGGGGACAGGGTTATAATTCACCCCTCCACTTT.

Only one count was recorded for this clonotype. With a much larger clone just one base away, this may be a read error. The chain is built from TRBV25-1 and TRBJ2-5; D unresolved. The CDR3 length is 12 residues. Germline loops: CDR1 MGHDK, CDR2 SYGVNS. The CDR3 bases are TGTGCCAGCAATGAATCCGGAGAGACCCAGTACTTC. It encodes CASNESGETQYF.

The CDR3 protein is CASSTGLRSNQPQHF. CDR3 DNA: TGTGCCAGCAGCACGGGACTCCGTAGCAATCAGCCCCAGCATTTT. V is TRBV12-3 or TRBV12-4 and J is TRBJ1-5, with D perhaps matching TRBD1 (5 bases). V lost 6 bases to trimming and J lost 0 bases, with 12 bases between them. The CDR3 extends over 15 amino acids.